This TCR beta chain was profiled in a study of T cell repertoires in cytomegalovirus infection. Whole-study results and caveats: The ex vivo response was dominated by HLA-C-restricted CMV-specific TCR beta clonotypes.

There are a few counts of this clonotype. Its antigen is still unknown. MiXCR, run by TCRdb on the reads, gives a single entry per CDR3 protein. The sample has hundreds of thousands of distinct CDR3 sequences; about 42% are singletons. Germline V gives CDR1 SGHTA, CDR2 FQGNSA. V was clipped by 5 bases and J by 8 bases, with 15 bases between them. CDR3 length: 13 residues. The clonotype comes from a human donor in good health (CMV status not recorded). Some clones in this sample may be carry-over from other donors' samples. The sequencing used cultured PBMCs, collected from culture after CMV antigen stimulation. The chain recombines TRBV7-2 with TRBJ1-2; D gene uncertain. The CDR3 region is CASSPDRVKGYTF. The CDR3 DNA reads TGTGCCAGCAGCCCTGATCGGGTAAAAGGCTACACCTTC. The whole variable domain, remainder taken from reference TRBV7-2 and TRBJ1-2, is GAGVSQSPSNKVTEKGKDVELRCDPISGHTALYWYRQSLGQGLEFLIYFQGNSAPDKSGLPSDRFSAERTGGSVSTLTIQRTQQEDSAVYLCASSPDRVKGYTFGSGTRLTVV.